This TCR beta chain was identified in a study of cytomegalovirus exposure and HLA in healthy donors. Germline lookup yields CDR1 MNHNS and CDR2 SASEGT. This CDR3 spans 15 amino acids. Trimming at V came to 5 bases and at J to 2 bases, leaving 6 bases not matched to a gene. Primers included in the PCR were 60 Vbeta and 13 Jbeta primers. Data came from immunoSEQ multiplex PCR; TCRdb stores just in-frame clones and leaves some out. The sample contains about 190,000 clones, roughly 80% of which appear only once. This clone came up a few times. The antigen remains unidentified. Overall study findings and caveats: Further analysis was carried out later, and it showed several of the most significant clusters appearing linked to common viral pathogens. It is likely that the observed cluster of highly shared sequence variants was a sequencing artifact. According to an earlier analysis, most TCR beta V segments yielded productive rearrangements about 87% or about 30% of the time. A missense variant in DCLRE1C was later tied to TCR beta V- and J-gene trimming.

The rearrangement links TRBV6-1 to TRBJ2-5, with 9 bases fitting TRBD2. Input material: PBMCs. This receptor was taken from a male donor in good health and CMV-seronegative. DNA for the CDR3: TGTGCCAGCAGTACCTTAGCGGGGGAGCAAGAGACCCAGTACTTC. It is translated as CASSTLAGEQETQYF.